Sequencing of this T cell receptor beta chain was carried out in a study of blood T cells in healthy people across ages. This CDR3 has 14 residues. Germline CDR1 reads SQVTM; CDR2 reads ANQGSEA. The V end was cut by 3 bases, the J end by 3 bases, with 11 bases between. Using a J-beta primer mix together with a sample-barcoded 5' primer, a second PCR was run for roughly 6 to 11 cycles. TCRdb independently ran MiXCR on the 5' RACE reads; one entry per CDR3 protein. The profile shows roughly 900,000 distinct CDR3 sequences, about 48% of them singletons. The extraction recovered at least 5 micrograms of total RNA per sample.

This receptor was identified in a man aged 25-45 years in good health. Specimen: blood. The chain joins TRBV29-1 to TRBJ2-2, with D unresolved. This CDR3 is CSVDKGMYTGELFF. CDR3 nucleotide sequence: TGCAGCGTTGATAAGGGAATGTACACCGGGGAGCTGTTTTTT.